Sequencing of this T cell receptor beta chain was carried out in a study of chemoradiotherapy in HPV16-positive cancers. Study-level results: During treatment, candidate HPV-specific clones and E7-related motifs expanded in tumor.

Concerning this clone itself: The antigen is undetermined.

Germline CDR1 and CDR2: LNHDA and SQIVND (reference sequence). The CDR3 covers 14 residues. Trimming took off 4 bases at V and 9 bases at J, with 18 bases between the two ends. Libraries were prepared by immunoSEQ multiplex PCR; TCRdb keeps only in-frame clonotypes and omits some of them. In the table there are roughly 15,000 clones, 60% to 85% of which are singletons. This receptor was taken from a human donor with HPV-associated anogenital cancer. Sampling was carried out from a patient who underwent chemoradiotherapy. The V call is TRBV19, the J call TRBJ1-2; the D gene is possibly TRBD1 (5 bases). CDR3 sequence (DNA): TGTGCCAGTAGTAGTGGGACGCCGGAGGCGAGCTACACCTTC. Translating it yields CASSSGTPEASYTF.